This paragraph reports one T cell receptor beta chain. Other DNA sequences in the same sample also yield this CDR3. The source of the sample is a study of cytomegalovirus exposure and HLA in healthy donors. A multiplex PCR was run with 60 Vbeta primers and 13 Jbeta primers. Measured with immunoSEQ multiplex PCR; TCRdb has only the in-frame clones, and not every one. The profile shows around 180,000 clones, over 70% of them singletons. The specimen sequenced was PBMCs. The receptor was isolated from a woman between 25 and 40 years old in good health and CMV-seropositive.

The CDR3 sequence: CAWSRTDNQPQHF. The CDR3 bases are TGTGCCTGGAGTCGGACAGATAATCAGCCCCAGCATTTT. The rearrangement uses TRBV30 and TRBJ1-5; possibly TRBD1 for D (6 bases). This CDR3 is built from 13 residues. Germline V CDR1 and CDR2: GTSNPN, SVGIG (reference sequence). V was cut by 2 bases and J by 4 bases, with 9 bases left in between.